The sequence of this TCR beta chain was determined in a study of blood T cell repertoires in COVID-19. Overall study: COVID-19 samples collected from the United States, Italy and Spain covered acute and convalescent phases. From T cells, B-cell-depleted T cells, or PBMCs came the material, which was cDNA or gDNA.

In the study's own analysis: Nucleated cell number was recorded as an estimate derived from reference gene primer amplification. Produced via immunoSEQ multiplex PCR; TCRdb's table is partial and in-frame only. That table is the source of V, J and clone size, and D and trimming were worked out from the DNA. This table has roughly 280,000 clones, under 90% appearing once. The CDR3 is 11 residues long. The germline CDR1 and CDR2 sequences are GTSNPN and SVGIG (reference sequence). Trimming left V 2 bases short and J 7 bases short, with 8 bases between. What was sequenced was peripheral blood. The sequence was collected from a man aged 45-60 years with acute or convalescent COVID-19. The V call is TRBV30, the J call TRBJ1-1; D uncertain. CDR3 nucleotides: TGTGCCTGGAGTAAAGACATTGAAGCTTTCTTT. As protein: CAWSKDIEAFF.